Shown below are 23 T cell receptor beta chains from a single sample sequenced in a study of cytomegalovirus exposure and HLA in healthy donors. The study ran its PCR with 60 Vbeta and 13 Jbeta primers. The assay was immunoSEQ multiplex PCR, and TCRdb's table has in-frame clones only and misses some. The sample records roughly 190,000 clones, around 79% being singletons. Input material: PBMCs. Every receptor here comes from a young woman in good health and CMV-seronegative.

The V gene is TRBV5-4, the J gene TRBJ1-4; D is perhaps TRBD1 (6 bases). Trimming shortened V by 0 bases and J by 0 bases, and 6 bases separated the two germline ends. The CDR3 extends over 15 amino acids. Germline CDR1 and CDR2: SGHNT and YYREEE (reference sequence). Written as DNA, the CDR3 is TGTGCCAGCAGCTTGGACAGGGCAACTAATGAAAAACTGTTTTTT. Translated, it gives CASSLDRATNEKLFF.

This chain joins TRBV5-4 and TRBJ2-7, with D tentatively TRBD2 (5 bases). The V end lost 1 base, the J end lost 2 bases, and 10 bases lay between the germline ends. The CDR3 spans 14 residues. Germline lookup yields CDR1 SGHNT and CDR2 YYREEE (reference sequence). CDR3 residues: CASSLKGGPYEQYF. The CDR3 region has the DNA TGTGCCAGCAGCTTGAAGGGCGGGCCCTACGAGCAGTACTTC. The full variable domain, its missing parts supplied by reference TRBV5-4 and TRBJ2-7, is ETGVTQSPTHLIKTRGQQVTLRCSSQSGHNTVSWYQQALGQGPQFIFQYYREEENGRGNFPPRFSGLQFPNYSSELNVNALELDDSALYLCASSLKGGPYEQYFGPGTRLTVT.

The chain has TRBV7-3 and TRBJ2-1, with 9 bases fitting TRBD2. The CDR3 has 14 residues. Trimming cost V 3 bases and J 6 bases; bases outside gene matches: 3. CDR1 is SGHTA, CDR2 FQGTGA, per germline. The CDR3 reads CASSFSGSGNEQFF. The CDR3 coding sequence is TGTGCCAGCAGCTTTAGCGGGAGTGGCAATGAGCAGTTCTTC.

The chain is built from TRBV7-9 and TRBJ1-2; 8 positions agree with TRBD1. The CDR3 spans 16 residues. V was clipped by 4 bases and J by 6 bases; unmatched bases: 13. The germline V gene encodes CDR1 SEHNR and CDR2 FQNEAQ (reference sequence). The CDR3 spells CASSSDREASRHGYTF. Written as DNA, the CDR3 is TGTGCCAGCAGCTCGGACAGGGAAGCAAGTAGGCATGGCTACACCTTC.

The chain carries TRBV28 and TRBJ2-3, with 12 bases identical to TRBD2. Germline assignment: CDR1 MDHEN and CDR2 SYDVKM. This CDR3 is built from 20 residues. Germline trimming cut 0 bases from V and 0 bases from J; bases unmatched to any gene: 10. The CDR3 DNA reads TGTGCCAGCAGTTTATGGTATGAGACTAGCGGGGGACCGAGCACAGATACGCAGTATTTT. Its protein product is CASSLWYETSGGPSTDTQYF.

V and J are TRBV5-1 and TRBJ1-1; possible D gene TRBD1, 6 bases. The germline V gene encodes CDR1 SGHRS and CDR2 YFSETQ. Trimming took 0 bases from V and 5 from J, leaving 8 bases between them. This CDR3 comprises 13 residues. The DNA for the CDR3 is TGCGCCAGCAGCTTGGACAGGGTAACTGAAGCTTTCTTT. It specifies CASSLDRVTEAFF. Full variable domain (remainder filled in from reference TRBV5-1 and TRBJ1-1): KAGVTQTPRYLIKTRGQQVTLSCSPISGHRSVSWYQQTPGQGLQFLFEYFSETQRNKGNFPGRFSGRQFSNSRSEMNVSTLELGDSALYLCASSLDRVTEAFFGQGTRLTVV.

The rearrangement joins TRBV4-3 to TRBJ2-7, with D possibly matching TRBD2 (5 bases). The CDR3 spans 14 residues. Germline V gives CDR1 LGHNA, CDR2 YSLEER. V was trimmed by 1 base and J by 3 bases, leaving 10 bases between them. The DNA for the CDR3 is TGCGCCAGCAGCCAAGGGAAAACTAGCTACGAGCAGTACTTC. The encoded protein is CASSQGKTSYEQYF.

The chain recombines TRBV5-6 with TRBJ2-7; 10 nucleotides align to TRBD2. Germline V gene sequence: CDR1 SGHDT, CDR2 YYEEEE. The CDR3 totals 16 residues. V lost 4 bases to trimming and J lost 0 bases; unmatched junction nucleotides: 7. CDR3 sequence: CASSPLAGASSYEQYF. The CDR3, as DNA: TGTGCCAGCAGCCCCCTAGCGGGGGCGAGCTCCTACGAGCAGTACTTC.

This CDR3 reads CASSQTGASYNEQFF. DNA of the CDR3: TGTGCCAGCAGTCAAACAGGGGCGAGCTACAATGAGCAGTTCTTC. This chain connects TRBV2 to TRBJ2-1; TRBD1 agrees at 7 bases. The V and J ends lost 5 bases and 3 bases, in that order; junction bases with no gene match: 7. The germline V gene has CDR1 SNHLY and CDR2 FYNNEI. This CDR3 region has 15 residues. Drawing the rest from reference TRBV2 and TRBJ2-1, the complete variable domain is EPEVTQTPSHQVTQMGQEVILRCVPISNHLYFYWYRQILGQKVEFLVSFYNNEISEKSEIFDDQFSVERPDGSNFTLKIRSTKLEDSAMYFCASSQTGASYNEQFFGPGTRLTVL.

This clone has a single count. The chain carries TRBV6-4 and TRBJ2-1, with D possibly being TRBD2 (6 bases). The V gene's germline CDR1 is MRHNA and CDR2 SNTAGT. The V gene lost 4 bases and the J gene lost 0 bases, with 7 bases spanning the gap. The CDR3 runs to 14 residues. The CDR3 DNA sequence: TGTGCCAGCAGTGTCGGGGGCTCCTACAATGAGCAGTTCTTC. Protein sequence: CASSVGGSYNEQFF.

This chain connects TRBV6-1 to TRBJ2-3, with D maybe TRBD1 (5 bases). Deletions cut 6 bases from V and 9 bases from J, with 19 bases between. In germline, CDR1 is MNHNS, CDR2 SASEGT. The CDR3 spans 14 residues. CDR3 sequence (DNA): TGTGCCAGCAGACCAGACCCAGGGTTAGGGACGCAGTATTTT. As protein: CASRPDPGLGTQYF.

The rearrangement links TRBV5-1 to TRBJ2-5; D is unresolved. CDR3 length: 12 residues. V was cut by 3 bases and J by 5 bases, with 8 bases left in between. CDR1 and CDR2 (germline): SGHRS, YFSETQ. CDR3 bases: TGCGCCAGCAGCTCGAGCCGGGAGACCCAGTACTTC. Its translation: CASSSSRETQYF.

The chain couples TRBV6-7 to TRBJ2-5; D perhaps matches TRBD2 (5 bases). The J call is in doubt because the DNA end fits TRBJ2-7 better. TRBV6-7 is placed among ORFs of uncertain function. CDR3 length equals 17 residues. The CDR3 bases are TGTGCCAGCAGTTACAATGCGGCTACGGGGAGCTCCTACGAGCAGTACTTC. Protein product: CASSYNAATGSSYEQYF.

The chain combines TRBV5-1 with TRBJ1-4, with TRBD1 identical over 7 bases. Germline V gene sequence: CDR1 SGHRS, CDR2 YFSETQ. J was trimmed by 8 bases and V by 3 bases; bases with no gene match: 10. There are 15 residues in the CDR3. The CDR3 DNA follows: TGCGCCAGCAGCTGGGACAGAACTAGGGACGAAAAACTGTTTTTT. Protein product: CASSWDRTRDEKLFF.

Notes on this clone: Other DNA sequences in the sample encode the same CDR3. The rearrangement uses TRBV5-1 and TRBJ1-5; possibly TRBD1 for D (6 bases). The CDR3 spans 14 residues. Germline V gives CDR1 SGHRS, CDR2 YFSETQ. Trimming took off 0 bases at V and 6 bases at J, with 10 bases between the two ends. The chain's CDR3 is CASSLGQGSQPQHF. CDR3 DNA sequence: TGCGCCAGCAGCTTGGGCCAGGGGAGTCAGCCCCAGCATTTT. The variable domain in full, completed from reference TRBV5-1 and TRBJ1-5, reads KAGVTQTPRYLIKTRGQQVTLSCSPISGHRSVSWYQQTPGQGLQFLFEYFSETQRNKGNFPGRFSGRQFSNSRSEMNVSTLELGDSALYLCASSLGQGSQPQHFGDGTRLSIL.

The genes are TRBV29-1 and TRBJ1-3; D is ambiguous. This CDR3 is 14 amino acids long. V lost 3 bases and J 2 bases, leaving 11 bases between the germline ends. The germline V gene encodes CDR1 SQVTM and CDR2 ANQGSEA. This CDR3 reads CSVDLRGPGNTIYF. CDR3 sequence (DNA): TGCAGCGTTGATCTACGAGGCCCTGGAAACACCATATATTTT.

This chain links TRBV30 with TRBJ2-3; no firm D call. In germline, CDR1 is GTSNPN, CDR2 SVGIG (reference sequence). With 5 bases removed from V and 0 bases from J, the gap between germline ends came to 21 bases. The CDR3 loop spans 17 amino acids. The CDR3 DNA reads as TGTGCCTGGGGTAGTGGATCCCAGCGAACTAGCACAGATACGCAGTATTTT. Residues: CAWGSGSQRTSTDTQYF.

This clone was found a few times. V gene TRBV6-6 combines with J gene TRBJ2-2; tentatively, D is TRBD2 (6 bases). This CDR3 is 16 amino acids long. Trimming stripped 3 bases from V and 3 bases from J, with 14 bases between. CDR1 is MNHNY, CDR2 SVGAGI, per germline (reference sequence). CDR3 DNA: TGTGCCAGCAGTTATTCCCCCGGGGGATACACCGGGGAGCTGTTTTTT. The encoded protein is CASSYSPGGYTGELFF.

The chain employs TRBV11-2 and TRBJ2-3, with D unclear. Trimming pared 3 bases from V and 6 bases from J, leaving 16 bases between. This CDR3 comprises 15 residues. Germline CDR1 reads SGHAT; CDR2 reads FQNNGV. CDR3 nucleotides: TGTGCCAGCAGCTTTGCCAGCTCCACTACGGATACGCAGTATTTT. Encoded protein: CASSFASSTTDTQYF.

V is TRBV7-3 and J is TRBJ2-1, with D tentatively TRBD2 (5 bases). Germline V gene data show CDR1 as SGHTA and CDR2 as FQGTGA. Between the trimmed V and J ends, which lost 1 base and 12 bases, there was a span of 13 bases. The CDR3 sequence is 13 residues long. The CDR3 nucleotides read TGTGCCAGCAGCTTAAGAGGGCAGCAGAGGCAGTTCTTC. Its translation: CASSLRGQQRQFF.

The chain is built from TRBV5-4 and TRBJ2-3, with 13 bases identical to TRBD2. This CDR3 contains 18 residues. V gave up 1 base and J gave up 6 bases; unmatched junction bases: 11. CDR1 is SGHNT and CDR2 is YYREEE in the germline V gene (reference sequence). The CDR3 region has the DNA TGTGCCAGCAGCTTGCCCCAACTAGCGGGAGGGCTGGCGGATACGCAGTATTTT. The encoded protein is CASSLPQLAGGLADTQYF.

The J gene is TRBJ2-4, the V gene TRBV5-1; 7 nucleotides match TRBD2. Trimming at V came to 5 bases and at J to 0 bases, leaving 5 bases not matched to a gene. Germline-derived CDR1 and CDR2 are SGHRS and YFSETQ. The CDR3 consists of 15 residues. The CDR3 nucleotides read TGCGCCAGCAGGGTGGGAGGGCTAGCCAAAAACATTCAGTACTTC. Translation gives CASRVGGLAKNIQYF.

This clone was found a few times. The chain employs TRBV5-6 and TRBJ1-1; tentatively, D is TRBD1 (5 bases). With 1 base removed from V and 11 bases from J, the gap between germline ends came to 12 bases. The CDR3 consists of 12 residues. The germline V gene encodes CDR1 SGHDT and CDR2 YYEEEE. CDR3: CASSLPTSGAFF. CDR3 DNA: TGTGCCAGCAGCTTGCCTACGTCAGGGGCTTTCTTT.